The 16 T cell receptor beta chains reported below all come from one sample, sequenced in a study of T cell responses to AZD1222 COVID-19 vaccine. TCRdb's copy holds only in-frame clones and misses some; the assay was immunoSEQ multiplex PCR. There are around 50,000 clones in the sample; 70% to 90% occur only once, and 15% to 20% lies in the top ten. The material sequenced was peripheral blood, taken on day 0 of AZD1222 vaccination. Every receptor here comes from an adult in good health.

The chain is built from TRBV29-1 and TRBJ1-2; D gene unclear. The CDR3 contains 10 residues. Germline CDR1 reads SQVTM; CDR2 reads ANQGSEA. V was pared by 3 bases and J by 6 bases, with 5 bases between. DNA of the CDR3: TGCAGCGTTGATGGGGATGGCTACACCTTC. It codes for CSVDGDGYTF.

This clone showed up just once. The CDR3 DNA sequence: TGTGCCAGCAGCCTGGAGACAGGTCCCCGGTCCTACAATGAGCAGTTCTTC. Translated, it gives CASSLETGPRSYNEQFF. The chain recombines TRBV7-9 with TRBJ2-1; D might be TRBD1 (6 bases). V was clipped by 5 bases and J by 1 base, with 18 bases between them. Germline-derived CDR1 and CDR2 are SEHNR and FQNEAQ (reference sequence). The CDR3 is 17 residues long. Complete variable domain (other parts from reference TRBV7-9 and TRBJ2-1): DTGVSQNPRHKITKRGQNVTFRCDPISEHNRLYWYRQTLGQGPEFLTYFQNEAQLEKSRLLSDRFSAERPKGSFSTLEIQRTEQGDSAMYLCASSLETGPRSYNEQFFGPGTRLTVL.

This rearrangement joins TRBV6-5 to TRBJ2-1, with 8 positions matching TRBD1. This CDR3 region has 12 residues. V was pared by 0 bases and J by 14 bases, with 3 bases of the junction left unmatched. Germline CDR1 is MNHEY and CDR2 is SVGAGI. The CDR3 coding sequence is TGTGCCAGCAGTTACTCGGACAGGGAGAAGTTCTTC. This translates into CASSYSDREKFF.

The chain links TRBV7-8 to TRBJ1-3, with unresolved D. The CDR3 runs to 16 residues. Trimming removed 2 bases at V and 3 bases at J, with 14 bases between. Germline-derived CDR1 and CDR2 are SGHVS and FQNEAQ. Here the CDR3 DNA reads TGTGCCAGCAGCTTAACGTCAGTCAACGATGGAAACACCATATATTTT. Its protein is CASSLTSVNDGNTIYF.

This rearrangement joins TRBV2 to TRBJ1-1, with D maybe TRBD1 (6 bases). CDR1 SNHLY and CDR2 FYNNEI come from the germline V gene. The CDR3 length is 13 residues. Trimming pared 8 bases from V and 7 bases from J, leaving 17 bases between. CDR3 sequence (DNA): TGTGCCAGCCCCCGAGAGGGCAGGGGTGAAGCTTTCTTT. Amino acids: CASPREGRGEAFF.

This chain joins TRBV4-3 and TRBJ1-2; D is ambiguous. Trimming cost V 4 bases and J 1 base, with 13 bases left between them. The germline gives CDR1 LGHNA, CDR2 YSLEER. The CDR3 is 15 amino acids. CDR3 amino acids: CASSPSWQYNYGYTF. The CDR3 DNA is TGCGCCAGCAGCCCCTCGTGGCAATATAACTATGGCTACACCTTC.

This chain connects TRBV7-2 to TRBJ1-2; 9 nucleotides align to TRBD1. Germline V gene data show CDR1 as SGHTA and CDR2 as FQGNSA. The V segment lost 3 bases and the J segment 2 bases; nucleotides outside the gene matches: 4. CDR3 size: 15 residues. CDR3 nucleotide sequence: TGTGCCAGCAGCTTCGGGACAGGGCAGAACTATGGCTACACCTTC. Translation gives CASSFGTGQNYGYTF. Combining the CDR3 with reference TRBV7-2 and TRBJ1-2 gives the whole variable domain GAGVSQSPSNKVTEKGKDVELRCDPISGHTALYWYRQSLGQGLEFLIYFQGNSAPDKSGLPSDRFSAERTGGSVSTLTIQRTQQEDSAVYLCASSFGTGQNYGYTFGSGTRLTVV.

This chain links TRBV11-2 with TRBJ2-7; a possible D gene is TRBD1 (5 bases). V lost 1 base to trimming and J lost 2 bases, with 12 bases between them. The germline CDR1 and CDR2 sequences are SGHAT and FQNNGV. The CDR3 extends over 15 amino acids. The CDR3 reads CASSLVVQAAYEQYF. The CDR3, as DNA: TGTGCCAGCAGCTTAGTAGTACAGGCTGCCTACGAGCAGTACTTC.

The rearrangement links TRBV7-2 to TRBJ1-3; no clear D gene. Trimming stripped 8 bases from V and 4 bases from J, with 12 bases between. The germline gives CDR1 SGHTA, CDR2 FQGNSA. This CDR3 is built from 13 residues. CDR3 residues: CASRTGGGNTIYF. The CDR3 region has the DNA TGTGCCAGCCGAACGGGTGGGGGAAACACCATATATTTT.

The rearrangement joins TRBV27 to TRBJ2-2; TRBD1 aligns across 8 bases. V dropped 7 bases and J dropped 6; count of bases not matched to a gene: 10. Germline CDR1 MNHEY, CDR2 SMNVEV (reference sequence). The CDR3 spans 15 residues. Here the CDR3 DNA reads TGTGCCAGCAAACCTAAGGACAGGGCATCCGGGGAGCTGTTTTTT. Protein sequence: CASKPKDRASGELFF.

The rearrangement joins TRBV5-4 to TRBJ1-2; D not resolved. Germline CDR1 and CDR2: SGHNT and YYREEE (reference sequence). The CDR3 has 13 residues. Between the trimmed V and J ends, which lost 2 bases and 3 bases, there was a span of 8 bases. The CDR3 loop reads CASSFRTDYGYTF. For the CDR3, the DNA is TGTGCCAGCAGCTTCAGGACTGACTATGGCTACACCTTC.

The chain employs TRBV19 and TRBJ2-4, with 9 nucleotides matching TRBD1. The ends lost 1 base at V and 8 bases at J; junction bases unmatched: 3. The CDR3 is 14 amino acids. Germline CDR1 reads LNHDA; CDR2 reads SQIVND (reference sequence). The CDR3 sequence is CASSIVGQGYIQYF. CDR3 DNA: TGTGCCAGTAGTATAGTGGGACAGGGCTACATTCAGTACTTC.

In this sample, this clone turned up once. CDR3 residues: CAWSLGGANVLTF. CDR3 sequence (DNA): TGTGCCTGGTCCCTGGGTGGGGCCAACGTCCTGACTTTC. The rearrangement links TRBV30 to TRBJ2-6; D gene ambiguous. Germline V gene sequence: CDR1 GTSNPN, CDR2 SVGIG (reference sequence). The CDR3 contains 13 residues. V was shortened by 5 bases and J by 3 bases, with 8 bases between the two germline ends.

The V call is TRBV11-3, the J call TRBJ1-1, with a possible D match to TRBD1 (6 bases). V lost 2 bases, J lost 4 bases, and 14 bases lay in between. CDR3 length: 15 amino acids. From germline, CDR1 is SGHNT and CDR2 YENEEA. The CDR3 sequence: CASSLRPGAPTEAFF. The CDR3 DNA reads TGTGCCAGCAGCTTAAGGCCGGGGGCCCCCACTGAAGCTTTCTTT.

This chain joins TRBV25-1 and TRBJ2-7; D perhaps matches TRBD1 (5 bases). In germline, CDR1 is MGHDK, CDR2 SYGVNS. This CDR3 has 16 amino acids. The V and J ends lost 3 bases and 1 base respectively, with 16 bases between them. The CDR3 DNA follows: TGTGCCAGCAGTGACCCGACGACAGCCAATTCCTACGAGCAGTACTTC. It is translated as CASSDPTTANSYEQYF.

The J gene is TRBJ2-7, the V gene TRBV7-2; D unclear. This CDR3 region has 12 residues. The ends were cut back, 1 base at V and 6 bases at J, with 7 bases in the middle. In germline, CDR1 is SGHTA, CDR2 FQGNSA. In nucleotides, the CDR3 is TGTGCCAGCAGCTTAGTCCCCTCCGAGCAGTACTTC. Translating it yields CASSLVPSEQYF.